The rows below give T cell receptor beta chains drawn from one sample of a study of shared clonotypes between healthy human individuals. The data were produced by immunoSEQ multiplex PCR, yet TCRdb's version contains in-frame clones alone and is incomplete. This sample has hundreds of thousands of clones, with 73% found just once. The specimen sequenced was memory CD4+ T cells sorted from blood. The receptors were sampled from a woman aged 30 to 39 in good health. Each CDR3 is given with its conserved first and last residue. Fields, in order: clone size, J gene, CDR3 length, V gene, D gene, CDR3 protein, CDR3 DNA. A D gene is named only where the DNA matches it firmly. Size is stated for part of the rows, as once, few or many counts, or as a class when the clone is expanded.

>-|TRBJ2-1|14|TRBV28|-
CASSLTTSYNEQFF
TGTGCCAGCAGTTTAACTACATCCTACAATGAGCAGTTCTTC
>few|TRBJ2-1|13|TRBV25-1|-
CASSGEQYNEQFF
TGTGCCAGCAGCGGGGAACAGTACAATGAGCAGTTCTTC
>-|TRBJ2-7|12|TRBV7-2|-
CASSLYPYEQYF
TGTGCCAGCAGCTTGTATCCCTACGAGCAGTACTTC
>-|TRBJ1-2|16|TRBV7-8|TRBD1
CASSGSLGQSNYGYTF
TGTGCCAGCAGCGGCAGCCTGGGACAGAGTAACTATGGCTACACCTTC
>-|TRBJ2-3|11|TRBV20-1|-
CSARSLDTQYF
TGCAGTGCTAGGTCCTTAGATACGCAGTATTTT
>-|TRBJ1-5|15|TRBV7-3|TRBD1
CASRRQGGGNQPQHF
TGTGCCAGCAGGAGACAGGGGGGAGGCAATCAGCCCCAGCATTTT
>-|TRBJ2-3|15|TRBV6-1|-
CASTWDPGSTDTQYF
TGTGCCAGCACCTGGGACCCCGGCTCCACAGATACGCAGTATTTT
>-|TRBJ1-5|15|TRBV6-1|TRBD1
CASSASGGANQPQHF
TGTGCCAGCAGCGCATCAGGGGGGGCAAATCAGCCCCAGCATTTT
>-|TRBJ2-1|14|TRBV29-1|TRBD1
CSANRQGGHHEQFF
TGCAGCGCTAACCGACAGGGTGGTCATCATGAGCAGTTCTTC
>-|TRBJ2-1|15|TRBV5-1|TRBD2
CASSLVSGSVNEQFF
TGCGCCAGCAGCTTGGTTAGCGGGAGCGTCAATGAGCAGTTCTTC
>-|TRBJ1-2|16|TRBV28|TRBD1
CASSSGQGARIYGYTF
TGTGCCAGCAGCTCGGGACAGGGGGCGCGTATCTATGGCTACACCTTC
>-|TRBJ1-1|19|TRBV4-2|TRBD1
CASSQARDSGVLMNTEAFF
TGTGCCAGCAGCCAAGCCCGGGACAGTGGAGTCCTAATGAACACTGAAGCTTTCTTT
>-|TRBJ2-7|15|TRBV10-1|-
CASSRGGLEGFEQYF
TGCGCCAGCAGCCGAGGGGGTTTAGAAGGTTTCGAGCAGTACTTC
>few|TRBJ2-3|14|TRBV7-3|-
CASSSGTATDTQYF
TGTGCCAGCAGCTCGGGGACCGCTACAGATACGCAGTATTTT
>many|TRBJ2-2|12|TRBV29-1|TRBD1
CSAGQGHGELFF
TGCAGTGCCGGACAGGGGCATGGGGAGCTGTTTTTT
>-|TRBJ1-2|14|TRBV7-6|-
CASSHAQGGEGYTF
TGTGCCAGCAGCCATGCCCAGGGCGGTGAGGGCTACACCTTC
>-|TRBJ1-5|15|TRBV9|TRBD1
CASSPAGTDNQPQHF
TGTGCCAGCAGCCCAGCCGGGACAGACAATCAGCCCCAGCATTTT
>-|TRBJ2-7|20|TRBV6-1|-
CASSEPFGGPPSTGLYEQYF
TGTGCCAGCAGTGAACCCTTTGGGGGACCCCCTTCTACGGGCCTCTACGAGCAGTACTTC
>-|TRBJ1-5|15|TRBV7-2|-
CASRTDALSNQPQHF
TGTGCCAGCAGGACGGACGCGTTGAGCAATCAGCCCCAGCATTTT
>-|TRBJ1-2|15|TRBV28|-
CASSLGVQGGYGYTF
TGTGCCAGCAGTTTAGGGGTGCAGGGAGGCTATGGCTACACCTTC
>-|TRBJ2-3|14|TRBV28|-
CASILRRGTDTQYF
TGTGCCAGCATCCTTCGGCGGGGAACAGATACGCAGTATTTT
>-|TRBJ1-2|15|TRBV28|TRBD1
CAINPWTGPSLGYTF
TGTGCCATCAACCCCTGGACAGGGCCCTCCCTCGGCTACACCTTC
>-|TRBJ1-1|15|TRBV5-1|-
CASSFGWEGNTEAFF
TGCGCCAGCAGCTTCGGATGGGAAGGGAACACTGAAGCTTTCTTT
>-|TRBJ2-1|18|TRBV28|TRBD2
CASSPFKTSGRNDNEQFF
TGTGCCAGCAGTCCATTCAAGACTAGCGGGAGAAATGACAATGAGCAGTTCTTC